The TCR beta chain described here comes from a study of regulatory T cells in long-lasting Graves disease. The time point here: newly diagnosed GD, antithyroid drugs for less than 3 months. Preparation of the TCR library used RNA extracted from PBMCs. The guidelines of the American Thyroid Association were the basis for diagnosing Graves' disease. Relying on iRepertoire HTBI primers and Arm-PCR of CDR3 regions, the team built TCR beta libraries. TCRdb ran MiXCR on the multiplex PCR reads and lists one entry per CDR3 protein. In the table there are hundreds of thousands of distinct CDR3 sequences, about a sixth of which are singletons. V gave up 4 bases and J gave up 4 bases, with 11 bases separating them. This CDR3 is 14 amino acids long. Germline assignment: CDR1 MNHNS and CDR2 SASEGT. This clonotype was seen ten or more times.

Sample: peripheral blood mononuclear cells (PBMCs), taken at new diagnosis, from a patient treated with antithyroid drugs. This sequence originates from a female donor with Graves disease. The rearrangement joins TRBV6-1 to TRBJ1-3, with a possible D match to TRBD1 (6 bases). The CDR3 sequence is CASSVYQGGNTIYF. The CDR3 DNA sequence: TGTGCCAGCAGTGTTTATCAGGGGGGAAACACCATATATTTT.